One and the same sample provided the 6 T cell receptor beta chains below, sequenced in a study of blood T cell repertoires in COVID-19. The data were produced by immunoSEQ multiplex PCR, yet TCRdb's version contains in-frame clones alone and is incomplete. The sample lists 130,000 to 150,000 clones, approximately 87% occurring once. Sequenced sample: peripheral blood. These TCRs come from a woman in her forties or fifties with active or convalescent COVID-19.

This clone was recorded many times. The rearrangement uses TRBV13 and TRBJ1-1; the match to TRBD1 covers 8 bases. Looked up from germline, CDR1 is PRHDT and CDR2 is FYEKMQ (reference sequence). After removal of 6 bases from V and 3 bases from J, the junction contained 6 bases not matched to a gene. This CDR3 is built from 14 residues. CDR3: CASSHRGQDTEAFF. For the CDR3, the DNA is TGTGCCAGCAGTCACCGGGGACAGGACACTGAAGCTTTCTTT.

The genes are TRBV24-1 and TRBJ2-3, with TRBD2 identical over 10 bases. V shed 2 bases, J shed 5 bases, and the junction held 6 bases outside the gene matches. CDR3 length: 16 amino acids. Germline CDR1 KGHDR, CDR2 SFDVKD. CDR3 sequence (DNA): TGTGCCACCAGTGATTCCGCTAGCGGGAGCGGAGATACGCAGTATTTT. Translation: CATSDSASGSGDTQYF.

The chain joins TRBV4-1 to TRBJ1-4; the match to TRBD1 covers 8 bases. Losses at the gene ends were 3 bases for V and 4 bases for J; bases not matched to a gene: 4. This CDR3 has 15 amino acids. Germline V gene lookup returns CDR1 MGHRA and CDR2 YSYEKL. For the CDR3, the DNA is TGCGCCAGCAGCCAGGCGGACAGGGATAATGAAAAACTGTTTTTT. Residues: CASSQADRDNEKLFF.

The table lists this clone with a count of one. The chain joins TRBV7-2 to TRBJ1-4; tentatively, D is TRBD1 (5 bases). The CDR3 runs to 16 residues. Germline assignment: CDR1 SGHTA and CDR2 FQGNSA. The V and J ends lost 1 base and 8 bases respectively, with 17 bases between them. CDR3 sequence (DNA): TGTGCCAGCAGCTTAGGGCAGGGCCCGCCGGAAGAAAAACTGTTTTTT. Translation: CASSLGQGPPEEKLFF.

The chain recombines TRBV3-1 (or the pseudogene TRBV3-2) with TRBJ2-3; 10 bases match TRBD1. CDR1 LGHDT and CDR2 YNNKEL come from the germline V gene (reference sequence). CDR3 length equals 17 residues. J was trimmed by 1 base and V by 4 bases; bases with no gene match: 8. The CDR3 loop is CASSPRPGTGGTDTQYF. CDR3 DNA sequence: TGTGCCAGCAGCCCCCGTCCCGGGACAGGGGGCACAGATACGCAGTATTTT.

This clone was detected only a few times. The chain is built from TRBV19 and TRBJ1-5; D remains ambiguous. Germline loops: CDR1 LNHDA, CDR2 SQIVND (reference sequence). CDR3 size: 15 residues. The V gene lost 6 bases and the J gene lost 0 bases, with 12 bases spanning the gap. The CDR3 is CASRMSGHSNQPQHF. The CDR3 nucleotides are TGTGCCAGTAGGATGTCTGGGCATAGCAATCAGCCCCAGCATTTT.